This T cell receptor beta chain came from a study of spatial heterogeneity in lung cancer. Carried by each TCR cDNA molecule was a unique molecular identifier. TCRdb analysed the 5' RACE reads with MiXCR anew, one entry per CDR3 protein. The data show thousands of distinct CDR3 sequences, about 20% seen once. On this clonotype itself: This beta chain turned up in a library designed for alpha chains; as an off-target read, its abundance says little.

As for time point: sample taken at primary tumor resection. Whole RNA, which was extracted from tumor, nontumor lung tissue or frozen PBMC, was sequenced without any cell sorting. Donors were roughly 70 untreated early-stage non-small cell lung cancer patients. The germline CDR1 and CDR2 sequences are SNHLY and FYNNEI. The CDR3 length is 15 residues. The trim removed 6 bases at V and 7 bases at J, leaving 11 bases unmatched. The specimen comprised normal lung tissue next to the tumor, sampled at surgery. The chain combines TRBV2 with TRBJ1-5; 8 nucleotides align to TRBD1. This clonotype was sampled from a female donor with early-stage non-small cell lung cancer. The CDR3: CASSGGQGGGQPQHF. CDR3 bases: TGTGCCAGCAGCGGCGGACAGGGCGGGGGACAGCCCCAGCATTTT.